Listed below are T cell receptor beta chains from one sample, sequenced in a study of PD-1 blockade in classical Hodgkin lymphoma. The data were produced by immunoSEQ multiplex PCR, yet TCRdb's version contains in-frame clones alone and is incomplete. The table has 25,000 to 30,000 clones, 65% to 90% seen once; the top ten hold 2% to 3%. This material consisted of peripheral blood mononuclear cells (PBMCs), taken at baseline. These receptor sequences come from a human donor with classical Hodgkin lymphoma. The CDR3 runs from the conserved cysteine through the conserved F or W. The D gene is left open where the match is weak. Clone size is stated in some rows and not others, as once, few, many or a class when expanded.

TRBV6-6	TRBJ1-2	.	TRBD1	TGTGCCAGCAGTTCCCAGACAGGGGGCGGCTACACCTTC	CASSSQTGGGYTF
TRBV5-1	TRBJ2-7	.	.	TGCGCCAGCAGCCTGTCACGGATGTCCTACGAGCAGTACTTC	CASSLSRMSYEQYF
TRBV10-3	TRBJ2-3	.	.	TGTGCCATCACGGGACGAAGCACAGATACGCAGTATTTT	CAITGRSTDTQYF
TRBV5-1	TRBJ2-1	.	TRBD1	TGCGCCAGCAGTGTACAGGGGGTAAACAATGAGCAGTTCTTC	CASSVQGVNNEQFF
TRBV13	TRBJ1-6	.	.	TGTGCCAGCAGCTTTACCGCCGTGGGTTCACCCCTCCACTTT	CASSFTAVGSPLHF
TRBV19	TRBJ2-1	.	.	TGTGCCACTAGGATAAGGGAACGGGAGTTCTTC	CATRIREREFF
TRBV7-9	TRBJ1-4	.	.	TGTGCCAGCAGCTTAGATCCGGACAGTAATGAAAAACTGTTTTTT	CASSLDPDSNEKLFF
TRBV2	TRBJ2-1	.	TRBD2	TGTGCCAGCAGTCGGACAGCGGGGGGGCGCGATGAGCAGTTCTTC	CASSRTAGGRDEQFF
TRBV5-1	TRBJ1-5	.	.	TGCGCCAGCAGTATGGCAGGAGGGGTCTATCAGCCCCAGCATTTT	CASSMAGGVYQPQHF
TRBV7-2	TRBJ2-1	.	.	TGTGCCAGCAGCTTAGCCAACCCCTACAATGAGCAGTTCTTC	CASSLANPYNEQFF
TRBV7-9	TRBJ2-4	.	TRBD1	TGTGCCAGCAGCTTACCCGGACAGGGTAACATTCAGTACTTC	CASSLPGQGNIQYF
TRBV19	TRBJ1-4	.	TRBD1	TGTGCCAGTAGTATATTTGACAGGGCGGGAGAAAAACTGTTTTTT	CASSIFDRAGEKLFF
TRBV9	TRBJ2-5	.	.	TGTGCCAGCAGCGTAGGTGGGGGGATGGAGACCCAGTACTTC	CASSVGGGMETQYF
TRBV4-1	TRBJ2-5	.	.	TGCGCCAGCAGCCAACTGCTAGTAGCTCGGCTGGCAGAAGATATAGAGACCCAGTACTTC	CASSQLLVARLAEDIETQYF
TRBV6-1	TRBJ2-7	.	.	TGTGCCAGCAGTGAAAGAGTAGGAGCGCAGGGCTACGAGCAGTACTTC	CASSERVGAQGYEQYF
TRBV5-1	TRBJ1-6	.	.	TGCGCCAGCAGCTTGGCGCTAGGGAGTGATTCACCCCTCCACTTT	CASSLALGSDSPLHF
TRBV9	TRBJ1-2	.	.	TGTGCCAGCAGCAAAGAGGGGGAAGTGCTCGCCTACTATGGCTACACCTTC	CASSKEGEVLAYYGYTF
TRBV29-1	TRBJ1-2	.	.	TGCAGCGTGGAGGGCAGGGAATATGGCTACACCTTC	CSVEGREYGYTF
TRBV7-9	TRBJ2-3	.	TRBD1	TGTGCCAGGACAGGGGGGAGCACAGATACGCAGTATTTT	CARTGGSTDTQYF
TRBV18	TRBJ1-2	.	.	TGTGCCAGCTCCCCCTCTGAGGGACCTAACTATGGCTACACCTTC	CASSPSEGPNYGYTF
TRBV7-9	TRBJ2-5	.	TRBD2	TGTGCCAGCAGCCCCACTAGCGGGGGGGCCGGGTACCAAGAGACCCAGTACTTC	CASSPTSGGAGYQETQYF
TRBV2	TRBJ2-1	.	TRBD2	TGTGCCAGCAGTGTTAATAGCGGGGGACCGGGGAATGAGCAGTTCTTC	CASSVNSGGPGNEQFF
TRBV5-1	TRBJ2-5	.	TRBD1	TGCGCCAGCAGGACAGGGAGCCAAGAGACCCAGTACTTC	CASRTGSQETQYF
TRBV21-1	TRBJ1-3	.	.	TGTGCCAGCAGCAAAGCTGGCTCTGGAAACACCATATATTTT	CASSKAGSGNTIYF
TRBV19	TRBJ1-1	.	.	TGTGCCAGTAGTATATACGACGGGGCCACTGAAGCTTTCTTT	CASSIYDGATEAFF
TRBV5-1	TRBJ2-3	.	TRBD2	TGCGCCAGCAGACTAGCGGGCTCAGATACGCAGTATTTT	CASRLAGSDTQYF
TRBV5-1	TRBJ1-4	.	TRBD1	TGCGCCAGCAGCAGGCAGGGACAGCCTAATGAAAAACTGTTTTTT	CASSRQGQPNEKLFF
TRBV7-2	TRBJ2-1	.	TRBD2	TGTGCCAGCAGCTTAGCGGCTAGCGGGGTTACCTACAATGAGCAGTTCTTC	CASSLAASGVTYNEQFF
TRBV7-9	TRBJ2-7	.	TRBD1	TGTGCCAGCAGCTGGGGACAGGGGGGCTACGAGCAGTACTTC	CASSWGQGGYEQYF
TRBV11-2	TRBJ2-3	.	.	TGTGCCAGCAGCTTATTAGGGGGGACCACAGATACGCAGTATTTT	CASSLLGGTTDTQYF
TRBV4-2	TRBJ1-4	.	.	TGTGCCAGCAGCCAAGAGCGCGGGGGATTTGAAAAACTGTTTTTT	CASSQERGGFEKLFF
TRBV5-1	TRBJ2-3	.	.	TGCGCCAGCAGCTTAGGTGTTTTGGATACGCAGTATTTT	CASSLGVLDTQYF
TRBV19	TRBJ1-5	once	.	TGTGCCAGTAGTATCTTCGGGACGGACAAATATAGCAATCAGCCCCAGCATTTT	CASSIFGTDKYSNQPQHF
TRBV7-9	TRBJ1-4	.	.	TGTGCCAGCAGCTTAGATAGGCTGATTAATGAAAAACTGTTTTTT	CASSLDRLINEKLFF
TRBV6-5	TRBJ2-7	.	TRBD1	TGTGCCAGCGAGAGCTCAGGGGGCGCTTACGAGCAGTACTTC	CASESSGGAYEQYF
TRBV7-8	TRBJ2-5	.	.	TGTGCCAGCAGCTTACAGGAGACCCAGTACTTC	CASSLQETQYF
TRBV30	TRBJ2-2	.	TRBD2	TGTGCCTGGGGCGTCGGGGGGGGATCCGGGGAGCTGTTTTTT	CAWGVGGGSGELFF
TRBV5-6	TRBJ2-3	.	.	TGTGCCAGCAGCTTGTATAGCGACGGAGCAGATACGCAGTATTTT	CASSLYSDGADTQYF
TRBV6-5	TRBJ1-4	once	.	TGTGCCAGCAGTTCCAACGGTGCAACTAATGAAAAACTGTTTTTT	CASSSNGATNEKLFF
TRBV5-1	TRBJ2-3	.	.	TGCGCCAGCAGCTTGCAAGCTAGCACAGATACGCAGTATTTT	CASSLQASTDTQYF
TRBV12-5	TRBJ2-5	.	TRBD2	TGTGCTAGTGGTTATAGCGGGGCCCAAGAGACCCAGTACTTC	CASGYSGAQETQYF
TRBV21-1	TRBJ2-5	.	.	TGTGCCAGCAGCAAAGTAGGCCAGGGGGTTTGGGAGACCCAGTACTTC	CASSKVGQGVWETQYF
TRBV18	TRBJ1-5	few	.	TGTGCCAGCTCAAAAGACGGGTACAATCAGCCCCAGCATTTT	CASSKDGYNQPQHF
TRBV30	TRBJ1-2	once	.	TGTGCCTGGAGTAATTTACACTATGGCTACACCTTC	CAWSNLHYGYTF
TRBV6-5	TRBJ2-1	once	TRBD2	TGTGCCAGCAGCCCGGGGGGGCGCTCCTACAATGAGCAGTTCTTC	CASSPGGRSYNEQFF
TRBV7-9	TRBJ1-1	few	.	TGTGCCAGCAGCTTATCGGCGCAGGGAGAGGCTTTCTTT	CASSLSAQGEAFF
TRBV5-1	TRBJ2-2	.	.	TGCGCCAGCAGCTTTTCAGGGGACGACACCGGGGAGCTGTTTTTT	CASSFSGDDTGELFF
TRBV7-6	TRBJ2-5	.	.	TGTGCCAGCAGCAACAGGGTTGAGACCCAGTACTTC	CASSNRVETQYF
TRBV19	TRBJ1-5	.	.	TGTGCCAGTAGTGGTGGGAGTAGCAATCAGCCCCAGCATTTT	CASSGGSSNQPQHF
TRBV5-1	TRBJ2-2	.	.	TGCGCCAGCAGCACCGACGGGAATCTTGGCGGGGAGCTGTTTTTT	CASSTDGNLGGELFF
TRBV7-6	TRBJ2-7	.	.	TGTGCCAGCAGCTTAATCCCGACAGGACGCTACGAGCAGTACTTC	CASSLIPTGRYEQYF
TRBV30	TRBJ2-1	.	.	TGTGCCTGGAATTTATCTGGTTGGCCGAGGTTGTCCTACAATGAGCAGTTCTTC	CAWNLSGWPRLSYNEQFF
TRBV6-5	TRBJ1-6	few	TRBD1	TGTGCCAGCAGAAAGACAGGGGGTTATAATTCACCCCTCCACTTT	CASRKTGGYNSPLHF
TRBV28	TRBJ2-1	.	TRBD1	TGTGCCAGCAGTTTAGCGGGACAGGGTGTTATGTTGGGGCAGTTCTTC	CASSLAGQGVMLGQFF
TRBV2	TRBJ1-5	.	TRBD1	TGTGCCAGCAGTGAACGGACAGGGGTTGATCAGCCCCAGCATTTT	CASSERTGVDQPQHF
TRBV9	TRBJ1-3	.	.	TGTGCCAGCAGCGTAGTTGACGGAAACTCCGGAAACACCATATATTTT	CASSVVDGNSGNTIYF
TRBV5-6	TRBJ1-2	.	.	TGTGCCAGCAGCCTGACCTACAGGGACGGCTACACCTTC	CASSLTYRDGYTF
TRBV19	TRBJ2-3	.	TRBD1	TGTGCCAGTAGGGACAGGACTAGCACAGATACGCAGTATTTT	CASRDRTSTDTQYF
TRBV19	TRBJ1-6	.	TRBD1	TGTGCCAGTAGCCGACAGGGCCCCTTAAGCTCCTATAATTCACCCCTCCACTTT	CASSRQGPLSSYNSPLHF
TRBV11-1	TRBJ2-7	.	TRBD2	TGTGCCAGCAGCCTCAATCGGCGGGGGGGCCGTGGCGAGCAGTACTTC	CASSLNRRGGRGEQYF